A selection of T cell receptor beta chains follows, all from one sample in a study of technical replicates of blood from a few donors. The table came from immunoSEQ multiplex PCR; TCRdb's copy has only in-frame clones and leaves some out. The table records about 95,000 clones, 90% to 95% of them present only once. Sequencing input: T cells isolated from PBMCs. The origin of the receptors is a human donor in good health. The CDR3 runs from the conserved cysteine through the conserved F or W. D genes are given only for firm matches. Not every row has a clone size; where given, it reads once, few, many or a size class.

d_gene: NA; abundance: NA; j_gene: TRBJ2-1; v_gene: TRBV9; CDR3aa: CASSDDITSNEQFF; CDR3nt: TGTGCCAGCAGCGATGATATCACCAGCAATGAGCAGTTCTTC
d_gene: NA; abundance: NA; j_gene: TRBJ1-1; v_gene: TRBV4-1; CDR3aa: CASSQDPTGLYEAFF; CDR3nt: TGCGCCAGCAGCCAAGATCCTACCGGTCTTTATGAAGCTTTCTTT
d_gene: TRBD1; abundance: NA; j_gene: TRBJ1-2; v_gene: TRBV28; CDR3aa: CASSPPPGQGAHGYTF; CDR3nt: TGTGCCAGCAGTCCGCCACCGGGACAGGGGGCTCATGGCTACACCTTC
d_gene: NA; abundance: NA; j_gene: TRBJ1-3; v_gene: TRBV6-5; CDR3aa: CASTIDRTSGNTIYF; CDR3nt: TGTGCCAGCACCATAGACAGGACCTCTGGAAACACCATATATTTT
d_gene: NA; abundance: NA; j_gene: TRBJ2-5; v_gene: TRBV19; CDR3aa: CASSTERGSTQYF; CDR3nt: TGTGCCAGTAGCACCGAGAGGGGGTCGACCCAGTACTTC
d_gene: NA; abundance: NA; j_gene: TRBJ2-1; v_gene: TRBV7-9; CDR3aa: CASSRSGTGLAIYNEQFF; CDR3nt: TGTGCCAGCAGCCGAAGCGGGACAGGACTAGCGATTTACAATGAGCAGTTCTTC
d_gene: TRBD1; abundance: NA; j_gene: TRBJ1-4; v_gene: TRBV27; CDR3aa: CASSFGTGSEKLFF; CDR3nt: TGTGCCAGCAGTTTCGGGACAGGGTCAGAAAAACTGTTTTTT
d_gene: NA; abundance: once; j_gene: TRBJ2-1; v_gene: TRBV19; CDR3aa: CASSIILGQNEQFF; CDR3nt: TGTGCCAGTAGTATTATATTGGGGCAGAATGAGCAGTTCTTC
d_gene: TRBD1; abundance: once; j_gene: TRBJ2-1; v_gene: TRBV7-3; CDR3aa: CASSAVDRDRTFF; CDR3nt: TGTGCCAGCAGCGCCGTGGACAGGGACAGAACGTTCTTC
d_gene: TRBD1; abundance: NA; j_gene: TRBJ1-1; v_gene: TRBV27; CDR3aa: CASSLGQGWTEAFF; CDR3nt: TGTGCCAGCAGTCTTGGACAGGGGTGGACTGAAGCTTTCTTT
d_gene: TRBD1; abundance: NA; j_gene: TRBJ2-7; v_gene: TRBV6-6; CDR3aa: CASRTGGLAYEQYF; CDR3nt: TGTGCCAGCAGAACAGGGGGTTTAGCCTACGAGCAGTACTTC
d_gene: NA; abundance: few; j_gene: TRBJ1-5; v_gene: TRBV5-8; CDR3aa: CASSSGRWVNQPQHF; CDR3nt: TGTGCCAGCAGCTCAGGGAGGTGGGTGAATCAGCCCCAGCATTTT
d_gene: NA; abundance: NA; j_gene: TRBJ2-3; v_gene: TRBV6-4; CDR3aa: CASSDLGTSSTDTQYF; CDR3nt: TGTGCCAGCAGTGACTTGGGGACAAGTAGCACAGATACGCAGTATTTT
d_gene: TRBD1; abundance: NA; j_gene: TRBJ2-1; v_gene: TRBV28; CDR3aa: CASRNRGWEQFF; CDR3nt: TGTGCCAGCAGAAACAGGGGATGGGAGCAGTTCTTC
d_gene: TRBD2; abundance: NA; j_gene: TRBJ2-1; v_gene: TRBV7-7; CDR3aa: CASSLVGPRELAGAPLLGEQFF; CDR3nt: TGTGCTAGCAGCTTAGTGGGACCCCGGGAACTAGCGGGAGCCCCTCTCTTAGGTGAGCAGTTCTTC
d_gene: TRBD1; abundance: NA; j_gene: TRBJ1-2; v_gene: TRBV18; CDR3aa: CASSSGTGKVTF; CDR3nt: TGTGCCAGCTCATCCGGGACAGGGAAGGTAACCTTC
d_gene: NA; abundance: NA; j_gene: TRBJ2-7; v_gene: TRBV9; CDR3aa: CASSARTGPSYEQYF; CDR3nt: TGTGCCAGCAGCGCCCGGACTGGCCCTTCCTACGAGCAGTACTTC
d_gene: TRBD1; abundance: NA; j_gene: TRBJ2-7; v_gene: TRBV10-1; CDR3aa: CASRSRQGGNEQYF; CDR3nt: TGCGCCAGCAGATCTCGACAGGGGGGAAACGAGCAGTACTTC
d_gene: NA; abundance: once; j_gene: TRBJ1-2; v_gene: TRBV18; CDR3aa: CASSPPQGSNYGYTF; CDR3nt: TGTGCCAGCTCACCACCTCAGGGCTCTAACTATGGCTACACCTTC
d_gene: TRBD2; abundance: NA; j_gene: TRBJ2-5; v_gene: TRBV11-2; CDR3aa: CASSLKLAGVWEEETQYF; CDR3nt: TGTGCCAGCAGCCTGAAACTAGCGGGAGTCTGGGAAGAAGAGACCCAGTACTTC
d_gene: TRBD1; abundance: NA; j_gene: TRBJ2-1; v_gene: TRBV5-1; CDR3aa: CASSDKGAPYNEQFF; CDR3nt: TGCGCCAGCAGCGACAAGGGGGCGCCCTACAATGAGCAGTTCTTC
d_gene: TRBD1; abundance: NA; j_gene: TRBJ1-1; v_gene: TRBV6-4; CDR3aa: CASSDWTGTGEAEAFF; CDR3nt: TGTGCCAGCAGTGACTGGACCGGAACAGGGGAGGCTGAAGCTTTCTTT
d_gene: NA; abundance: NA; j_gene: TRBJ1-1; v_gene: TRBV28; CDR3aa: CASSPPGNTEAFF; CDR3nt: TGTGCCAGCAGTCCCCCAGGTAACACTGAAGCTTTCTTT
d_gene: NA; abundance: NA; j_gene: TRBJ2-6; v_gene: TRBV14; CDR3aa: CASSQTSPNVLTF; CDR3nt: TGTGCCAGCAGCCAAACATCGCCCAACGTCCTGACTTTC
d_gene: TRBD2; abundance: NA; j_gene: TRBJ2-7; v_gene: TRBV14; CDR3aa: CASSQLPAGNGYEQYF; CDR3nt: TGTGCCAGCAGCCAATTACCAGCGGGGAACGGCTACGAGCAGTACTTC
d_gene: TRBD2; abundance: NA; j_gene: TRBJ2-3; v_gene: TRBV9; CDR3aa: CASSGPSGTYTDTQYF; CDR3nt: TGTGCCAGCAGCGGCCCTAGCGGGACTTACACAGATACGCAGTATTTT
d_gene: TRBD1; abundance: NA; j_gene: TRBJ1-2; v_gene: TRBV5-6; CDR3aa: CASSSGTGNDGYTF; CDR3nt: TGTGCCAGCAGCTCCGGGACAGGGAATGATGGCTACACCTTC
d_gene: NA; abundance: NA; j_gene: TRBJ2-3; v_gene: TRBV14; CDR3aa: CASSQGRGSDTQYF; CDR3nt: TGTGCCAGCAGCCAAGGGAGAGGATCAGATACGCAGTATTTT
d_gene: TRBD1; abundance: NA; j_gene: TRBJ1-2; v_gene: TRBV9; CDR3aa: CASSTPKQGIYYGYTF; CDR3nt: TGTGCCAGTAGTACCCCCAAACAGGGGATTTACTATGGCTACACCTTC
d_gene: NA; abundance: NA; j_gene: TRBJ1-5; v_gene: TRBV14; CDR3aa: CASSQDDRPNQPQHF; CDR3nt: TGTGCCAGCAGCCAAGATGACAGGCCCAATCAGCCCCAGCATTTT
d_gene: TRBD2; abundance: NA; j_gene: TRBJ2-1; v_gene: TRBV11-2; CDR3aa: CASSPVAGQNYNEQFF; CDR3nt: TGTGCCAGCAGCCCAGTAGCGGGCCAAAACTACAATGAGCAGTTCTTC
d_gene: NA; abundance: NA; j_gene: TRBJ1-3; v_gene: TRBV9; CDR3aa: CASSVGQSSGNTIYF; CDR3nt: TGTGCCAGCAGCGTAGGACAGTCCTCTGGAAACACCATATATTTT
d_gene: NA; abundance: NA; j_gene: TRBJ2-3; v_gene: TRBV25-1; CDR3aa: CASSEYETSSTDTQYF; CDR3nt: TGTGCCAGCAGTGAATATGAGACTTCTAGCACAGATACGCAGTATTTT
d_gene: TRBD2; abundance: NA; j_gene: TRBJ2-3; v_gene: TRBV4-3; CDR3aa: CASSRSLAQDTQYF; CDR3nt: TGCGCCAGCAGCCGTTCACTAGCGCAAGATACGCAGTATTTT
d_gene: NA; abundance: NA; j_gene: TRBJ1-1; v_gene: TRBV5-1; CDR3aa: CASSSHGQHTEAFF; CDR3nt: TGCGCCAGCAGCTCCCATGGACAACACACTGAAGCTTTCTTT
d_gene: TRBD2; abundance: NA; j_gene: TRBJ2-7; v_gene: TRBV9; CDR3aa: CASSVGPAGVSYEQYF; CDR3nt: TGTGCCAGCAGCGTAGGCCCAGCGGGAGTATCCTACGAGCAGTACTTC
d_gene: NA; abundance: NA; j_gene: TRBJ2-7; v_gene: TRBV5-1; CDR3aa: CASSSSSGEHRYEQYF; CDR3nt: TGCGCCAGCAGCTCCAGTTCGGGGGAACACCGCTACGAGCAGTACTTC
d_gene: NA; abundance: NA; j_gene: TRBJ2-7; v_gene: TRBV15; CDR3aa: CATSRGTEGTYEQYF; CDR3nt: TGTGCCACCAGCAGAGGGACAGAAGGAACCTACGAGCAGTACTTC
d_gene: TRBD1; abundance: NA; j_gene: TRBJ2-7; v_gene: TRBV12-5; CDR3aa: CASGLGIQGNEQYF; CDR3nt: TGTGCTAGTGGTTTGGGTATACAGGGGAACGAGCAGTACTTC
d_gene: NA; abundance: NA; j_gene: TRBJ2-3; v_gene: TRBV11-2; CDR3aa: CASSHRDRHRDTQYF; CDR3nt: TGTGCCAGCAGCCATCGAGACAGGCATCGAGATACGCAGTATTTT
d_gene: NA; abundance: NA; j_gene: TRBJ2-2; v_gene: TRBV18; CDR3aa: CASSRNRVENTGELFF; CDR3nt: TGTGCCAGCTCACGAAACAGGGTTGAGAACACCGGGGAGCTGTTTTTT
d_gene: TRBD1; abundance: NA; j_gene: TRBJ1-4; v_gene: TRBV9; CDR3aa: CASSASGGAEKLFF; CDR3nt: TGTGCCAGCAGCGCGTCAGGGGGCGCGGAAAAACTGTTTTTT
d_gene: NA; abundance: NA; j_gene: TRBJ2-2; v_gene: TRBV5-6; CDR3aa: CASSLPSGGELFF; CDR3nt: TGTGCCAGCAGCCTGCCGTCGGGCGGGGAGCTGTTTTTT